One sample yielded the 28 T cell receptor beta chains listed below, sequenced in a study of glioma-infiltrating T cells. TCR alpha and beta CDR3 regions were amplified from RNA using iRepertoire nested multiplex PCR. MiXCR was run by TCRdb on the multiplex PCR reads, yielding one entry per CDR3 protein. The data hold approximately 110,000 distinct CDR3 sequences, with less than 30% observed a single time. Sequenced input: glioma tissue, nonneoplastic brain tissue, or PBMCs (not recorded which). The receptor set was obtained from a human donor with low-grade glioma or glioblastoma, undergoing nonglioma brain surgery, or in good health (not recorded which).

This clonotype was counted many times. The chain combines TRBV7-2 with TRBJ2-5, with TRBD2 identical over 11 bases. V lost 4 bases, J lost 4 bases, and 14 bases stayed unmatched. This CDR3 comprises 18 residues. Germline lookup yields CDR1 SGHTA and CDR2 FQGNSA. The CDR3 is CASSSRHLAGGFRETQYF. CDR3 DNA sequence: TGTGCCAGCAGCTCCCGCCATCTAGCGGGAGGTTTCCGAGAGACCCAGTACTTC.

At least ten counts were recorded for this clonotype. CDR3 sequence: CSARTRSYEQYF. The CDR3 DNA is TGCAGTGCTAGGACCCGCTCCTACGAGCAGTACTTC. V is TRBV20-1 and J is TRBJ2-7; D unclear. V lost 3 bases and J 0 bases, leaving 6 bases between the germline ends. This CDR3 region has 12 residues. The germline V gene encodes CDR1 DFQATT and CDR2 SNEGSKA (reference sequence).

This clonotype was counted at least ten times. The V call is TRBV20-1, the J call TRBJ2-7, with D possibly TRBD2 on 6 matching bases. This CDR3 spans 15 amino acids. Trimming took off 1 base at V and 1 base at J, with 14 bases between the two ends. Germline assignment: CDR1 DFQATT and CDR2 SNEGSKA (reference sequence). CDR3 DNA: TGCAGTGCTAGAGTCTTTCTCGGACTATCCTACGAGCAGTACTTC. The encoded protein is CSARVFLGLSYEQYF.

Of note for this clonotype: This may come from a read error, since a much larger clone is one base off. The V and J genes are TRBV2 and TRBJ2-1, with D unresolved. There are 11 residues in the CDR3. In germline, CDR1 is SNHLY, CDR2 FYNNEI. In nucleotides, the CDR3 is TGTGCCAGCGGTGAGTTACGTGAGCAGTTCTTC. This gives the protein CASGELREQFF.

This clonotype was detected many times. The chain couples TRBV7-2 to TRBJ2-5; D unclear. CDR3 length: 11 residues. Trimming stripped 5 bases from V and 3 bases from J, with 4 bases between. Germline CDR1 and CDR2: SGHTA and FQGNSA. This chain's CDR3 is CASSIEETQYF. The CDR3 bases are TGTGCCAGCAGCATCGAAGAGACCCAGTACTTC.

Details on this clonotype: The junction and the germline gene differ at one end; a read error may be behind it. The chain links TRBV19 to TRBJ1-5, with D possibly being TRBD1 (5 bases). This CDR3 is built from 14 residues. The germline gives CDR1 LNHDA, CDR2 SQIVND (reference sequence). CDR3 region: CASSPAGGNHPQHF. The CDR3 DNA sequence: TGTGCCAGTAGTCCGGCCGGGGGGAATCACCCCCAGCATTTT.

This clonotype came up many times. The rearrangement joins TRBV28 to TRBJ2-2; D is unresolved. CDR1 is MDHEN, CDR2 SYDVKM, per germline. The CDR3 extends over 12 amino acids. Deletions cut 3 bases from V and 3 bases from J, with 2 bases between. DNA of the CDR3: TGTGCCAGCAGTTTTGACACCGGGGAGCTGTTTTTT. Its translation: CASSFDTGELFF. The full variable domain, completed using reference TRBV28 and TRBJ2-2, is DVKVTQSSRYLVKRTGEKVFLECVQDMDHENMFWYRQDPGLGLRLIYFSYDVKMKEKGDIPEGYSVSREKKERFSLILESASTNQTSMYLCASSFDTGELFFGEGSRLTVL.

The gene calls are TRBV12-3 or TRBV12-4 and TRBJ1-1; unclear D gene. Trimming removed 3 bases from V and 5 bases from J, with 16 bases in between. This CDR3 is built from 15 residues. This chain's CDR3 is CASSFLQVGLTEAFF. CDR3 DNA sequence: TGTGCCAGCAGTTTTTTGCAGGTTGGGTTGACTGAAGCTTTCTTT.

As for this clonotype: This clone may be a read error of a much larger clone one base away. This chain uses TRBV6-6 with TRBJ2-2; TRBD2 matches 9 bases. The CDR3 loop spans 17 amino acids. The germline CDR1 and CDR2 sequences are MNHNY and SVGAGI (reference sequence). The trim removed 7 bases at V and 0 bases at J, leaving 9 bases unmatched. The CDR3 reads CASTGASGNANTGELFF. DNA of the CDR3: TGTGCCAGCACCGGGGCTAGCGGGAACGCGAACACCGGGGAGCTGTTTTTT.

Ten or more counts support this clonotype. The chain combines TRBV28 with TRBJ2-1; either TRBD1 or TRBD2 may fit D (5 bases each). V gave up 1 base and J gave up 11 bases, with 9 bases separating them. The CDR3 totals 12 residues. Germline CDR1 and CDR2: MDHEN and SYDVKM. The CDR3 DNA sequence: TGTGCCAGCAGTTTATTGGGGGAGCAGCAGTTCTTC. Encoded protein: CASSLLGEQQFF.

About this clonotype itself: One base away lies a much larger clone, so this may be a sequencing read error. Given the absence of the conserved phenylalanine or tryptophan at the CDR3 end, a read error is likely. J is TRBJ1-1 and V is TRBV14; D might be TRBD1 (6 bases). The CDR3 is 15 amino acids. V lost 5 bases and J 4 bases, leaving 17 bases between the germline ends. The germline CDR1 and CDR2 sequences are SGHDN and FVKESK. CDR3 in amino acids: CASSFRQVPFTEAFL. CDR3 in DNA: TGTGCCAGCAGCTTCCGACAGGTACCCTTCACTGAAGCTTTCCTT.

The V gene is TRBV6-5, the J gene TRBJ2-1; D is unclear. Germline lookup yields CDR1 MNHEY and CDR2 SVGAGI. There are 19 residues in the CDR3. V was trimmed by 11 bases and J by 15 bases, leaving 44 bases between them. The CDR3 spells CARRSSAPGPPSSSPAPFF. The CDR3 DNA reads as TGTGCCCGCCGTTCCTCGGCGCCCGGGCCCCCCTCCTCCTCCCCTGCGCCGTTCTTC.

This clonotype was recorded at least ten times. The chain carries TRBV27 and TRBJ2-4; no reliable D call. This CDR3 spans 14 amino acids. In germline, CDR1 is MNHEY, CDR2 SMNVEV (reference sequence). V shed 2 bases and J shed 4 bases, with 9 bases lying between them. The CDR3 protein is CASSLAGAKNIQYF. CDR3 nucleotides: TGTGCCAGCAGTTTAGCCGGAGCTAAAAACATTCAGTACTTC.

This clonotype was counted at least ten times. This chain links TRBV15 with TRBJ2-7; 10 nucleotides match TRBD1. The length of the CDR3 is 15 residues. V lost 6 bases to trimming and J lost 4 bases; unmatched junction nucleotides: 9. Germline-derived CDR1 and CDR2 are LNHNV and YYDKDF (reference sequence). The DNA of the CDR3 is TGTGCCACCAGTTACGGGACAGGGGTGCGGTACGAGCAGTACTTC. Protein product: CATSYGTGVRYEQYF.

This clonotype showed up many times. A junction end diverges from the germline sequence, so it may reflect a read error. In DNA form, the CDR3 reads TGCGCCAGCAGCCAAGATTTAGGACTAGTTCCAACCTTC. It translates to CASSQDLGLVPTF. The V and J genes are TRBV4-1 and TRBJ2-7; TRBD2 matches at 7 bases. CDR1 is MGHRA, CDR2 YSYEKL, per germline. The CDR3 loop spans 13 amino acids.

This clonotype was recorded many times. The chain uses TRBV18 and TRBJ2-7; D is unclear. V shed 1 base and J shed 2 bases, with 9 bases lying between them. Germline CDR1 KGHSH, CDR2 LQKENI. The CDR3 has 14 amino acids. The chain's CDR3 is CASSPQLRAYEQYF. In DNA form, the CDR3 reads TGTGCCAGCTCACCACAGCTACGAGCCTACGAGCAGTACTTC.

This clonotype has a count of ten or more. The chain uses TRBV7-2 and TRBJ1-3; TRBD1 is a possible D gene (5 bases). Trimming shortened V by 5 bases and J by 1 base, and 12 bases separated the two germline ends. Germline V gives CDR1 SGHTA, CDR2 FQGNSA. This CDR3 has 15 amino acids. The CDR3 sequence is CASSPLWGSGNTIYF. CDR3 DNA sequence: TGTGCCAGCAGCCCCCTGTGGGGGTCTGGAAACACCATATATTTT.

The chain couples TRBV6-5 to TRBJ2-7; D might be TRBD1 (5 bases). The CDR3 sequence is 17 residues long. In germline, CDR1 is MNHEY, CDR2 SVGAGI. V was shortened by 5 bases and J by 1 base, with 21 bases between the two germline ends. The CDR3 nucleotides read TGTGCCAGCAGTAAAATCAGTTTGGGGCCAGGATCCTACGAGCAGTACTTC. It specifies CASSKISLGPGSYEQYF.

This clonotype came up many times. The chain has TRBV6-1 and TRBJ2-7; D is possibly TRBD1 (6 bases). Between the trimmed V and J ends, which lost 5 bases and 7 bases, there was a span of 15 bases. The CDR3 covers 13 residues. CDR1 and CDR2 (germline): MNHNS, SASEGT. In DNA form, the CDR3 reads TGTGCCAGCAGTTCCCCCGGGACACTAGAGCAGTACTTC. This sequence encodes CASSSPGTLEQYF.

This clonotype has a count of ten or more. The chain joins TRBV5-6 to TRBJ2-7; 7 nucleotides align to TRBD1. Per germline, CDR1 SGHDT and CDR2 YYEEEE. V shed 3 bases and J 3 bases; nucleotides not matched to a gene: 6. The CDR3 totals 14 residues. The CDR3 is CASSSLGQSYEQYF. Here the CDR3 DNA reads TGTGCCAGCAGCTCGCTGGGACAGAGCTACGAGCAGTACTTC.

This clonotype appeared many times. The chain recombines TRBV7-6 with TRBJ2-7; 12 nucleotides match TRBD2. Germline V lookup: CDR1 SGHVS, CDR2 FNYEAQ. The V and J ends lost 4 bases and 5 bases, in that order; junction bases with no gene match: 21. The CDR3 sequence is 20 residues long. CDR3 amino acids: CASSSRGTETSGSPPHEQYF. CDR3 DNA sequence: TGTGCCAGCAGCTCAAGGGGGACGGAGACTAGCGGGAGCCCTCCCCACGAGCAGTACTTC.

This clonotype was recorded many times. The chain carries TRBV28 and TRBJ1-6; D is ambiguous. The CDR3 covers 13 residues. Germline V CDR1 and CDR2: MDHEN, SYDVKM. V shed 1 base and J shed 11 bases, with 9 bases lying between them. The CDR3 DNA reads TGTGCCAGCAGTTTATCCGCGGCCCCACCCCTCCACTTT. Protein: CASSLSAAPPLHF.

The chain uses TRBV4-1 and TRBJ2-5; TRBD1 aligns across 8 bases. The germline V gene has CDR1 MGHRA and CDR2 YSYEKL. This CDR3 has 15 residues. The ends lost 0 bases at V and 5 bases at J; junction bases unmatched: 5. The CDR3: CASSQEWTGLETQYF. The CDR3 DNA follows: TGCGCCAGCAGCCAAGAGTGGACAGGGCTGGAGACCCAGTACTTC.

This clonotype occurred many times. The chain combines TRBV3-1 with TRBJ2-5, with 13 nucleotides matching TRBD2. CDR1 is LGHDT, CDR2 YNNKEL, per germline (reference sequence). The CDR3 runs 15 residues. Trimming removed 7 bases from V and 5 bases from J; junction bases left unmatched: 7. CDR3 sequence: CASMRQGLAGETQYF. CDR3 nucleotides: TGTGCCAGCATGCGCCAGGGACTAGCGGGGGAGACCCAGTACTTC.

This clonotype was counted ten times or more. The rearrangement joins TRBV25-1 to TRBJ2-1; 7 nucleotides align to TRBD1. This CDR3 region has 15 residues. The germline CDR1 and CDR2 sequences are MGHDK and SYGVNS. With 4 bases clipped from V and 4 bases from J, the junction kept 7 bases outside the gene matches. The CDR3 nucleotides are TGTGCCAGCAGTGGCGACAGGGCGATTTACAATGAGCAGTTCTTC. This encodes CASSGDRAIYNEQFF.

This clonotype was picked up many times. The rearrangement uses TRBV20-1 and TRBJ2-3, with 10 bases that match TRBD2. J gave up 5 bases and V 0 bases, and 5 bases lay outside the gene matches. Germline CDR1 reads DFQATT; CDR2 reads SNEGSKA (reference sequence). The CDR3 length is 15 residues. Here the CDR3 DNA reads TGCAGTGCTAGAGATCCGTCTAGCGGGAGAGATACGCAGTATTTT. Amino acid sequence: CSARDPSSGRDTQYF.

This clonotype was recorded at least ten times. CDR3 bases: TGCAGCGTAGCTATGGAGACCCAGTACTTC. It is translated as CSVAMETQYF. The V call is TRBV29-1, the J call TRBJ2-5; D is unresolved. Germline V CDR1 and CDR2: SQVTM, ANQGSEA. V lost 6 bases to trimming and J lost 5 bases, with 7 bases between them. The CDR3 consists of 10 residues. Complete variable domain (other parts from reference TRBV29-1 and TRBJ2-5): SAVISQKPSRDICQRGTSLTIQCQVDSQVTMMFWYRQQPGQSLTLIATANQGSEATYESGFVIDKFPISRPNLTFSTLTVSNMSPEDSSIYLCSVAMETQYFGPGTRLLVL.

This clonotype occurred a few times. The chain is built from TRBV12-3 or TRBV12-4 and TRBJ2-7; 8 bases agree with TRBD1. CDR3 length: 12 amino acids. Trimming at V came to 6 bases and at J to 4 bases, leaving 2 bases not matched to a gene. CDR3 residues: CASSRGLYEQYF. The CDR3 nucleotides are TGTGCCAGCAGCAGGGGGCTGTACGAGCAGTACTTC.